This T cell receptor (beta chain) was recorded in a study of cytomegalovirus exposure and HLA in healthy donors. Study overall: Among the 398 genotyped donors, around 85% were placed in the Caucasian-associated ancestry cluster.

Donors sampled were nominally healthy, though unrecorded immune exposures were likely. Study-wide points: The study assumed roughly uniform donor sequencing depth for presence/absence analyses.

This clone was seen a few times. Its antigen remains unidentified. Additional DNA sequences in this sample encode the identical CDR3. Researchers ran the PCR with 60 Vbeta and 13 Jbeta primers. In the authors' workflow: A later analysis counted 80 million or so unique TCR beta chains, some 10 million shared. Some clones are missing from TCRdb's copy, which holds only in-frame ones; the method was immunoSEQ multiplex PCR. Clone size and V and J calls were adopted from that table, with D and trimming inferred from the DNA. In the table there are roughly 56,000 clones, 70% to 80% of which are singletons. This CDR3 has 15 amino acids. Per the germline V gene, CDR1 is SEHNR and CDR2 is FQNEAQ (reference sequence). V was clipped by 4 bases and J by 0 bases; unmatched bases: 2.

The source of this sequence is a man in his fifties in good health and CMV-seropositive. Sequencing input: PBMCs. V and J are TRBV7-9 and TRBJ2-2, with 7 nucleotides matching TRBD1. The CDR3 DNA sequence: TGTGCCAGCAGCTCAGGGACAGCGAACACCGGGGAGCTGTTTTTT. This encodes CASSSGTANTGELFF.